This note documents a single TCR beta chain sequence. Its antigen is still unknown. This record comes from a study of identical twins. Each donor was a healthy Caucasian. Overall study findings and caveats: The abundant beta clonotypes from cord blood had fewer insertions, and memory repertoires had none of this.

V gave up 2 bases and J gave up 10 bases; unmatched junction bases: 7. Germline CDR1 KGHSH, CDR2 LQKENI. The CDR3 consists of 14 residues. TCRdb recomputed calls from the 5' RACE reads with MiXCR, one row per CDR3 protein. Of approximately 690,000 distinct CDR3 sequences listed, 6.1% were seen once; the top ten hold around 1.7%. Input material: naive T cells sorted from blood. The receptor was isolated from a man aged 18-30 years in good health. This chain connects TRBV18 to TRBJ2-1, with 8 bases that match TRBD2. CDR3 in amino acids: CASSPIREGPEQFF. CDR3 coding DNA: TGTGCCAGCTCACCAATTCGGGAGGGGCCGGAGCAGTTCTTC. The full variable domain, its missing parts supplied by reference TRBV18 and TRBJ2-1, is NAGVMQNPRHLVRRRGQEARLRCSPMKGHSHVYWYRQLPEEGLKFMVYLQKENIIDESGMPKERFSAEFPKEGPSILRIQQVVRGDSAAYFCASSPIREGPEQFFGPGTRLTVL.